Below, one T cell receptor beta chain is given with its context. Per germline, CDR1 SGHRS and CDR2 YFSETQ. This CDR3 has 15 amino acids. V was clipped by 0 bases and J by 9 bases; unmatched bases: 3. In the source study's methods: Estimation of nucleated cell counts relied on the amplification of reference gene primers. Sequencing used immunoSEQ multiplex PCR; TCRdb keeps in-frame clones, though not all of them. V, J and clone size derive from that table, while D and trimming were established from the DNA sequence. Of approximately 250,000 clones detected, around 78% appear once; the ten largest clones hold 3.5% to 5.5%. The sample is drawn from a study of blood T cell repertoires in COVID-19. The wider study: Some COVID-19 samples were acute and others convalescent; all came from the United States, Italy and Spain. PBMCs, B-cell-depleted T cells, or T cells provided the cDNA or gDNA that made up the material.

The chain has TRBV5-1 and TRBJ2-1, with TRBD2 matching over 13 bases. The source of this sequence is a man aged 55 to 70 who had recovered from COVID-19. Sequencing was done on a sample of peripheral blood. The CDR3 sequence is CASSLGTSGSGEQFF. The DNA for the CDR3 is TGCGCCAGCAGCTTGGGGACTAGCGGGAGCGGTGAGCAGTTCTTC. Looking up the rest from reference TRBV5-1 and TRBJ2-1 gives the full variable domain: KAGVTQTPRYLIKTRGQQVTLSCSPISGHRSVSWYQQTPGQGLQFLFEYFSETQRNKGNFPGRFSGRQFSNSRSEMNVSTLELGDSALYLCASSLGTSGSGEQFFGPGTRLTVL.